Described below is a single T cell receptor beta chain sequence and its context. This record belongs to a study of blood T cell repertoires in COVID-19. The assay was immunoSEQ multiplex PCR, and TCRdb's table has in-frame clones only and misses some. The sample holds 350,000 to 400,000 clones, roughly 89% seen once. Trimming stripped 1 base from V and 8 bases from J, with 11 bases between. Germline CDR1 SGHTA, CDR2 FQGTGA. CDR3 length equals 13 residues. Sequencing used PBMCs or T cells enriched from blood (not recorded which). The gene calls are TRBV7-3 and TRBJ1-1, with D possibly matching TRBD1 (6 bases). The receptor was isolated from a woman in her 30s who had recovered from COVID-19. CDR3 residues: CASSLNKGTEAFF. CDR3 DNA: TGTGCCAGCAGCTTAAATAAGGGGACAGAAGCTTTCTTT.